The text below deals with one TCR beta chain. Trimming stripped 1 base from V and 1 base from J, with 6 bases between. CDR1 and CDR2 (germline): KGHDR, SFDVKD. The CDR3 is made up of 15 amino acids. This sample stems from a study of T cells in Graves' hyperthyroidism and ophthalmopathy. Amplification of TCR beta CDR3 regions was performed using RNA transcripts as template. First-round RT-PCR of the TCR CDR3 relied on the HTBI primer set. TCRdb reprocessed the multiplex PCR reads via MiXCR and lists one record per CDR3 protein. The sample records 360,000 or so distinct CDR3 sequences, approximately 19% being singletons.

This chain links TRBV24-1 with TRBJ2-2; unclear D gene. What was sequenced was blood. This receptor was obtained from a woman younger than 35 with Graves' hyperthyroidism. The CDR3 region has the DNA TGTGCCACCAGTGATTTAAACGGGAACACCGGGGAGCTGTTTTTT. Protein: CATSDLNGNTGELFF.